A selection of T cell receptor beta chains follows, all from one sample in a study of T-cell reconstitution after alpha-beta-depleted transplantation in children. A single record per CDR3 protein comes from TCRdb applying MiXCR to the PCR reads. The sample consists of 550,000 to 800,000 distinct CDR3 sequences, around 13% of them appearing once. The source material was PBMCs, sampled before TCRalphabeta/CD19-depleted stem cell transplant. The receptors shown here come from a girl aged 2 to 10 with congenital amegakaryocytic thrombocytopenia, due to receive a stem cell transplant. Each CDR3 is given with its conserved first and last residue. The order of the fields is clone size, D gene, J gene, V gene, CDR3 DNA, CDR3 protein. The D gene is left open where the match is weak. Only part of the rows carry a size: once, few, many, or a class if the clone is expanded.

abundance: many
d_gene: NA
j_gene: TRBJ2-5
v_gene: TRBV3-1
CDR3nt: TGTGCCAGCAGCCCGCCTACGGGAGAGTTCGTGGAGACCCAGTACTTC
CDR3aa: CASSPPTGEFVETQYF

abundance: many
d_gene: NA
j_gene: TRBJ2-7
v_gene: TRBV4-1
CDR3nt: TGCGCCAGCAGCCAGCAAAGGACGTACGAGCAGTACTTC
CDR3aa: CASSQQRTYEQYF

abundance: NA
d_gene: TRBD1
j_gene: TRBJ1-6
v_gene: TRBV27
CDR3nt: TGTGCCAGCAGTTTATCGAGGGGGCCACCCCTCCACTTT
CDR3aa: CASSLSRGPPLHF

abundance: NA
d_gene: TRBD1
j_gene: TRBJ2-3
v_gene: TRBV5-1
CDR3nt: TGCGCCAGCAGCCCCGACAGGGGGCTAACAGATACGCAGTATTTT
CDR3aa: CASSPDRGLTDTQYF

abundance: many
d_gene: NA
j_gene: TRBJ2-5
v_gene: TRBV29-1
CDR3nt: TGCAGCGTTGAAGAGGGACTCCAAGAGACCCAGTACTTC
CDR3aa: CSVEEGLQETQYF

abundance: NA
d_gene: TRBD1
j_gene: TRBJ2-7
v_gene: TRBV7-6
CDR3nt: TGTGCCAGCAGCCCACAAACCGGGACAGGGCTCTACGAGCAGTACTTC
CDR3aa: CASSPQTGTGLYEQYF

abundance: many
d_gene: TRBD1
j_gene: TRBJ2-2
v_gene: TRBV11-2
CDR3nt: TGTGCCAGCACCCGGGACAGGGGTAACGGGGAGCTGTTTTTT
CDR3aa: CASTRDRGNGELFF

abundance: many
d_gene: NA
j_gene: TRBJ2-5
v_gene: TRBV6-5
CDR3nt: TGTGCCAGCAGTTACGGAGGGAACCAAGAGACCCAGTACTTC
CDR3aa: CASSYGGNQETQYF

abundance: NA
d_gene: TRBD2
j_gene: TRBJ2-7
v_gene: TRBV5-1
CDR3nt: TGCGCCAGCAGCTTTCACTACGGGGGGAGATCCTACGAGCAGTACTTC
CDR3aa: CASSFHYGGRSYEQYF

abundance: NA
d_gene: NA
j_gene: TRBJ2-1
v_gene: TRBV20-1
CDR3nt: TGCAGTGCTAGAGATGAGTACGACCCTAGGACCTACAATGAGCAGTTCTTC
CDR3aa: CSARDEYDPRTYNEQFF

abundance: NA
d_gene: TRBD2
j_gene: TRBJ2-3
v_gene: TRBV20-1
CDR3nt: TGCAGTGCAAGCTTCCCCGGACTAGCGGGCACAGATACGCAGTATTTT
CDR3aa: CSASFPGLAGTDTQYF

abundance: many
d_gene: TRBD1
j_gene: TRBJ2-3
v_gene: TRBV13
CDR3nt: TGTGCCAGCAGTTATACCGGGACAGCTTACACAGATACGCAGTATTTT
CDR3aa: CASSYTGTAYTDTQYF

abundance: NA
d_gene: NA
j_gene: TRBJ1-5
v_gene: TRBV28
CDR3nt: TGTGCCAGCAGTTCTATAGTGTCCTTGGCCCAGCCCCAGCATTTT
CDR3aa: CASSSIVSLAQPQHF

abundance: few
d_gene: TRBD1
j_gene: TRBJ2-1
v_gene: TRBV7-9
CDR3nt: TGTGCCAGCAAAGCGACAGGGGGCTACAATGAGCAGTTCTTC
CDR3aa: CASKATGGYNEQFF

abundance: NA
d_gene: NA
j_gene: TRBJ2-5
v_gene: TRBV5-1
CDR3nt: TGCGTCAGCAGCGCTACTTTTCTGGAGACCCAGTACTTC
CDR3aa: CVSSATFLETQYF

abundance: many
d_gene: NA
j_gene: TRBJ2-5
v_gene: TRBV20-1
CDR3nt: TGCAGTGGTCTTGCGGCTCAAGAGACCCAGTACTTC
CDR3aa: CSGLAAQETQYF

abundance: NA
d_gene: NA
j_gene: TRBJ1-2
v_gene: TRBV7-2
CDR3nt: TGTGCCAGCAGCTTAGGAAGGGGTTCCTATGGCTACACCTTC
CDR3aa: CASSLGRGSYGYTF

abundance: many
d_gene: NA
j_gene: TRBJ2-1
v_gene: TRBV20-1
CDR3nt: TGCAGTGCTAGAGATCGGGGGACTCTTTACAATGAGCAGTTCTTC
CDR3aa: CSARDRGTLYNEQFF

abundance: few
d_gene: NA
j_gene: TRBJ2-2
v_gene: TRBV5-6
CDR3nt: TGTGCCAGCAGCTTGGGTTGGCGGAGGAACACCGGGGAGCTGTTTTTT
CDR3aa: CASSLGWRRNTGELFF

abundance: many
d_gene: NA
j_gene: TRBJ1-1
v_gene: TRBV7-9
CDR3nt: TGTGCCAGCAGGACGGAAGGGACTCACACTGAAGCTTTCTTT
CDR3aa: CASRTEGTHTEAFF

abundance: many
d_gene: NA
j_gene: TRBJ2-7
v_gene: TRBV29-1
CDR3nt: TGCAGCGTTGCTGTGGGAGAGCAGTACTTC
CDR3aa: CSVAVGEQYF

abundance: NA
d_gene: TRBD1
j_gene: TRBJ2-5
v_gene: TRBV28
CDR3nt: TGTGCCAGCAGTTTATGGGAACAAATGACAGGGGTCGTAGACTTC
CDR3aa: CASSLWEQMTGVVDF

abundance: many
d_gene: TRBD2
j_gene: TRBJ2-1
v_gene: TRBV27
CDR3nt: TGTGCCAGCAGTACCCCTAGCGGGGGGACCTACAATGAGCAGTTCTTC
CDR3aa: CASSTPSGGTYNEQFF

abundance: many
d_gene: NA
j_gene: TRBJ1-5
v_gene: TRBV12-3/TRBV12-4
CDR3nt: TGTGCCAGCAGTTTTAGAGGGGATCAGCCCCAGCATTTT
CDR3aa: CASSFRGDQPQHF

abundance: many
d_gene: TRBD2
j_gene: TRBJ2-1
v_gene: TRBV7-2
CDR3nt: TGTGCCAGCAGCTTAGGGGTGGGGACTAGCGGTAAGCAGTTCTTC
CDR3aa: CASSLGVGTSGKQFF

abundance: many
d_gene: NA
j_gene: TRBJ2-3
v_gene: TRBV12-3/TRBV12-4
CDR3nt: TGTGCCATTGGAGGCGGGGCAGATACGCAGTATTTT
CDR3aa: CAIGGGADTQYF

abundance: few
d_gene: NA
j_gene: TRBJ2-7
v_gene: TRBV7-9
CDR3nt: TGTGCCAGCAGCTTTACCCTAGGGCCGGGGATCTACGAGCAGTACTTC
CDR3aa: CASSFTLGPGIYEQYF

abundance: NA
d_gene: NA
j_gene: TRBJ1-5
v_gene: TRBV4-1
CDR3nt: TGCGCCAGCAGCCAAGATAGTCCAGGGTCTCTAGCACTCCTAAGACAGCCCCAGCATTTT
CDR3aa: CASSQDSPGSLALLRQPQHF

abundance: NA
d_gene: NA
j_gene: TRBJ2-5
v_gene: TRBV10-3
CDR3nt: TGTGCCATCAGCGGTGTCCAGTCCGGAGAGACCCAGTACTTC
CDR3aa: CAISGVQSGETQYF

abundance: NA
d_gene: TRBD2
j_gene: TRBJ2-3
v_gene: TRBV11-2
CDR3nt: TGTGCCAGCAGCCGATCGACTAGCGGGAGTTCAGATACGCAGTATTTT
CDR3aa: CASSRSTSGSSDTQYF

abundance: NA
d_gene: TRBD2
j_gene: TRBJ2-7
v_gene: TRBV20-1
CDR3nt: TGCAGTGCTAGCCCTCCAAGCGGGAACGAGCAGTACTTC
CDR3aa: CSASPPSGNEQYF

abundance: few
d_gene: NA
j_gene: TRBJ2-1
v_gene: TRBV5-1
CDR3nt: TGCGCCAGCAGCTGGCGGAATCCCTACAATGAGCAGTTCTTC
CDR3aa: CASSWRNPYNEQFF

abundance: many
d_gene: NA
j_gene: TRBJ2-7
v_gene: TRBV7-8
CDR3nt: TGTGCCAGCAGCTTCATAGCGGTAGTGAACGAGCAGTACTTC
CDR3aa: CASSFIAVVNEQYF

abundance: few
d_gene: TRBD1
j_gene: TRBJ2-7
v_gene: TRBV28
CDR3nt: TGTGCCAGCAGTCCCCTCTCCCCCGGGACAGAGACCTACGAGCAGTACTTC
CDR3aa: CASSPLSPGTETYEQYF

abundance: few
d_gene: TRBD1
j_gene: TRBJ2-1
v_gene: TRBV18
CDR3nt: TGTGCCAGCTCACCGGGGACAGGGAATCTCCATGAGCAGTTCTTC
CDR3aa: CASSPGTGNLHEQFF

abundance: many
d_gene: NA
j_gene: TRBJ2-7
v_gene: TRBV7-8
CDR3nt: TGTGCCAGCAGCTCCCGAGTAGGGTACGAGCAGTACTTC
CDR3aa: CASSSRVGYEQYF

abundance: many
d_gene: NA
j_gene: TRBJ2-5
v_gene: TRBV28
CDR3nt: TGTGCCACCAGGGGGGAATTAAGGAGTTGGGAGACCCAGTACTTC
CDR3aa: CATRGELRSWETQYF

abundance: few
d_gene: TRBD1
j_gene: TRBJ2-7
v_gene: TRBV25-1
CDR3nt: TGTGCCAGCAATTCCCCGGGACAGGCGGATTACGAGCAGTACTTC
CDR3aa: CASNSPGQADYEQYF

abundance: many
d_gene: NA
j_gene: TRBJ2-1
v_gene: TRBV12-3/TRBV12-4
CDR3nt: TGTGCCAGCAGTTCCCGGACTCGTTCAAGTCACAATGAGCAGTTCTTC
CDR3aa: CASSSRTRSSHNEQFF

abundance: many
d_gene: NA
j_gene: TRBJ2-3
v_gene: TRBV24-1
CDR3nt: TGTGCCACCAGTGATTTGGCTACCACAGATACGCAGTATTTT
CDR3aa: CATSDLATTDTQYF

abundance: few
d_gene: NA
j_gene: TRBJ1-6
v_gene: TRBV29-1
CDR3nt: TGCAGCGTTTACACTGGGGGGGATGGCTCACCCCTCCACTTT
CDR3aa: CSVYTGGDGSPLHF

abundance: few
d_gene: TRBD2
j_gene: TRBJ2-1
v_gene: TRBV7-8
CDR3nt: TGTGCCAGCAGCTCCCAGCCGACTAGCGCATACAATGAGCAGTTCTTC
CDR3aa: CASSSQPTSAYNEQFF

abundance: many
d_gene: TRBD1
j_gene: TRBJ2-3
v_gene: TRBV5-1
CDR3nt: TGCGCCAGCAGCTTGGTGAGACAGGGGGTAGATACGCAGTATTTT
CDR3aa: CASSLVRQGVDTQYF